This T cell receptor (beta chain) was identified during a study of CD8+CD57+ T cells in acquired aplastic anemia. Study-wide background: Sorted CD4+ plus CD8+ cells gave DNA averaging approximately 3.2 ug.

V gave up 6 bases and J gave up 5 bases, with 19 bases separating them. The CDR3 loop spans 15 amino acids. Germline-derived CDR1 and CDR2 are SGHVS and FQNEAQ. TCR beta VDJ and CDR3 were profiled, and genomic DNA was the template. TCRdb recomputed calls from the reads with MiXCR, one row per CDR3 protein. The top ten clones hold 3.5% to 4.5% of a sample with hundreds of thousands of distinct CDR3 sequences, about two thirds of them seen once. The clonotype comes from a human donor in good health, serving as a control. This chain links TRBV7-8 with TRBJ2-5, with a weak D call TRBD2 (6 bases). Sequencing was carried out using sorted CD4+, CD8+, or CD8+CD57+ T cells (not recorded which) from PBMCs. The CDR3: CASRLLGGAHETQYF. In DNA form, the CDR3 reads TGTGCCAGCAGGTTATTAGGAGGGGCCCATGAGACCCAGTACTTC. The whole variable domain, remainder taken from reference TRBV7-8 and TRBJ2-5, is GAGVSQSPRYKVAKRGQDVALRCDPISGHVSLFWYQQALGQGPEFLTYFQNEAQLDKSGLPSDRFFAERPEGSVSTLKIQRTQQEDSAVYLCASRLLGGAHETQYFGPGTRLLVL.